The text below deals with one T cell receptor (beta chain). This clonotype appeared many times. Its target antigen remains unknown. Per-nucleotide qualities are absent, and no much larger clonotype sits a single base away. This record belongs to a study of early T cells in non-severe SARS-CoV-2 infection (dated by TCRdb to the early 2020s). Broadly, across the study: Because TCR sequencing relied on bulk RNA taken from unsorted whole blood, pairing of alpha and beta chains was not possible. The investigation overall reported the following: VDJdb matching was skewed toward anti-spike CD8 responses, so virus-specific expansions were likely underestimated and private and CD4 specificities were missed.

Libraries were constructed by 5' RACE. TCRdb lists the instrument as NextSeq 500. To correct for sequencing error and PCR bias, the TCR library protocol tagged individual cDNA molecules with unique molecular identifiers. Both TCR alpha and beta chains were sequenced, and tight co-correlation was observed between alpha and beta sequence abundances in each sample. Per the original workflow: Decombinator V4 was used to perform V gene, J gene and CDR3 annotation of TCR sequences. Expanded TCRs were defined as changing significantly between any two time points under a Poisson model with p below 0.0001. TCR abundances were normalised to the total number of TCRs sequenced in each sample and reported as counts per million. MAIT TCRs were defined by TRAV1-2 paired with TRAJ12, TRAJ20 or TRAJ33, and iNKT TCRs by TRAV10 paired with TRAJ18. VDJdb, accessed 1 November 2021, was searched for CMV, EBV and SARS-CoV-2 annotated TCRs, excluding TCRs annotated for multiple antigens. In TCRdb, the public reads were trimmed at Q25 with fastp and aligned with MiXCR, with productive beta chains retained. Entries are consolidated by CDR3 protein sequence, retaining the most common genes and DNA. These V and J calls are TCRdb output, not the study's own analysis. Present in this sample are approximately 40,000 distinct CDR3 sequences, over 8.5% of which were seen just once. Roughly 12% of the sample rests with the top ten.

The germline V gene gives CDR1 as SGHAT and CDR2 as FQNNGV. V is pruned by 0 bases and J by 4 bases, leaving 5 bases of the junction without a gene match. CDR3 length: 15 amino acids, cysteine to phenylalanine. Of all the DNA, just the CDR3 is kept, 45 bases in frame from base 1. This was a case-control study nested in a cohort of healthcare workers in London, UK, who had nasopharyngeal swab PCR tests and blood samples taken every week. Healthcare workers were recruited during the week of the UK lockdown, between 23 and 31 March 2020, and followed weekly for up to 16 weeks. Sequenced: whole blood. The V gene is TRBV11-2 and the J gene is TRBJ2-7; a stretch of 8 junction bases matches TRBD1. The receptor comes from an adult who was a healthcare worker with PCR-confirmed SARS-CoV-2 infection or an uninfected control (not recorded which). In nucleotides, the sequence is TGTGCCAGCAGCTTAGATCTTACAGGGGGGTACGAGCAGTACTTC. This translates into CASSLDLTGGYEQYF. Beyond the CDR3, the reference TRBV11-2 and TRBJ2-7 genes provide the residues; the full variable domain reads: EAGVAQSPRYKIIEKRQSVAFWCNPISGHATLYWYQQILGQGPKLLIQFQNNGVVDDSQLPKDRFSAERLKGVDSTLKIQPAKLEDSAVYLCASSLDLTGGYEQYFGPGTRLTVT.